This entry lists 25 T cell receptor beta chains sequenced from one sample in a study of regulatory T cells in long-lasting Graves disease (dated by TCRdb to the early 2020s). Receptor amplification or capture employed multiplex PCR. The sequencing machine was an Illumina HiSeq 4000. TCR beta libraries were built with iRepertoire HTBI primers and Arm-PCR amplification of CDR3 regions. Using fastp trimming at Q25 and MiXCR clonotype assembly, TCRdb reanalyzed the public sequencing data and kept in-frame beta chains. Records with the same CDR3 protein are collapsed into one entry carrying the most frequent genes and DNA. The sample data list about 520,000 distinct CDR3 sequences, and around 13% of these were observed just once. Together, the top ten hold 8% to 10% of the sample. The meaning of the sample's time point label: newly diagnosed GD, antithyroid drugs for less than 3 months. For both TCR sequencing and RNA sequencing, RNA was extracted from PBMCs using TRIzol.

The same specimen was also included in a second study, on T cells in Graves' hyperthyroidism and ophthalmopathy.

The sequencing here drew on peripheral blood mononuclear cells (PBMCs), taken at new diagnosis, from a patient treated with antithyroid drugs. The origin of the receptors is a woman younger than 45 with Graves disease. Donor details come from another sample of the same person, matched by shared clones.

This clonotype was recorded many times. The rearrangement joins TRBV20-1 to TRBJ2-3; D unresolved. Looked up from germline, CDR1 is DFQATT and CDR2 is SNEGSKA (reference sequence). The V and J ends lost 1 base and 3 bases respectively, with 8 bases between them. This CDR3 is built from 13 residues. CDR3 region: CSARVEITDTQYF. The CDR3 nucleotides are TGCAGTGCTAGAGTGGAAATAACAGATACGCAGTATTTT.

For the CDR3, the DNA is TGTGCCAGCAGTGATGCAGGCTATGGCTACACCTTC. It yields the protein CASSDAGYGYTF. J is TRBJ1-2 and V is TRBV25-1; D uncertain. This CDR3 spans 12 amino acids. Looked up from germline, CDR1 is MGHDK and CDR2 is SYGVNS. The germline V and J ends were trimmed by 3 bases and 4 bases, with 6 bases remaining between them.

Ten or more counts support this clonotype. The rearrangement joins TRBV20-1 to TRBJ2-3; D is perhaps TRBD2 (5 bases). The CDR3 totals 13 residues. Germline V gene data show CDR1 as DFQATT and CDR2 as SNEGSKA (reference sequence). The V gene lost 5 bases and the J gene lost 4 bases, with 13 bases spanning the gap. The CDR3 DNA is TGCAGTGCTCAGGCCGGGGAATCAGATACGCAGTATTTT. Encoded protein: CSAQAGESDTQYF.

The table lists this clonotype with many counts. The CDR3 bases are TGTGCCAGCAGCCGAGCCGGGACAGGGCCCTCACCCCTCCACTTT. Its protein product is CASSRAGTGPSPLHF. The V call is TRBV3-1, the J call TRBJ1-6, with 9 bases aligning to TRBD1. Trimming at V came to 4 bases and at J to 10 bases, leaving 8 bases not matched to a gene. This CDR3 is built from 15 residues. The germline gives CDR1 LGHDT, CDR2 YNNKEL (reference sequence).

The chain carries TRBV4-3 and TRBJ2-5, with 8 bases aligning to TRBD1. Trimming cost V 0 bases and J 4 bases; bases outside gene matches: 7. This CDR3 region has 16 residues. Germline values: CDR1 LGHNA, CDR2 YSLEER. CDR3: CASSQEHDRGRETQYF. In DNA, the CDR3 is TGCGCCAGCAGCCAAGAACACGACAGGGGAAGAGAGACCCAGTACTTC.

This chain links TRBV5-1 with TRBJ1-2, with D perhaps TRBD1 (6 bases). The ends were cut back, 4 bases at V and 4 bases at J, with 20 bases in the middle. Germline CDR1 is SGHRS and CDR2 is YFSETQ. This CDR3 has 16 residues. The CDR3 sequence: CASSPTLGQLGYGYTF. CDR3 DNA: TGCGCCAGCAGCCCAACGCTCGGACAGCTAGGCTATGGCTACACCTTC.

This clonotype was counted only a few times. This chain connects TRBV20-1 to TRBJ2-1; TRBD2 aligns across 8 bases. Looked up from germline, CDR1 is DFQATT and CDR2 is SNEGSKA (reference sequence). This CDR3 has 15 amino acids. V lost 0 bases and J lost 4; bases outside the gene matches: 5. The CDR3 sequence is CSARDFSGDYNEQFF. CDR3 nucleotides: TGCAGTGCTAGAGATTTTAGCGGGGATTACAATGAGCAGTTCTTC.

This clonotype came up many times. The V and J genes are TRBV2 and TRBJ2-7; D is unclear. Germline V CDR1 and CDR2: SNHLY, FYNNEI. The V and J ends lost 2 bases and 9 bases respectively, with 5 bases between them. The CDR3 covers 10 residues. CDR3 sequence (DNA): TGTGCCAGCAGTGAAAAGATGCAGTACTTC. Translated, it gives CASSEKMQYF.

The rearrangement links TRBV11-2 to TRBJ2-1, with 8 bases fitting TRBD2. CDR3 length: 16 amino acids. The germline V gene encodes CDR1 SGHAT and CDR2 FQNNGV. J was trimmed by 5 bases and V by 4 bases; bases with no gene match: 10. In DNA form, the CDR3 reads TGTGCCAGCAGCTCTATCCCCCTACTAGCGGACAATGAGCAGTTCTTC. Residues: CASSSIPLLADNEQFF.

The table lists this clonotype with many counts. This chain uses TRBV3-1 with TRBJ2-1; no clear D. The CDR3 is made up of 15 amino acids. In germline, CDR1 is LGHDT, CDR2 YNNKEL (reference sequence). The ends were cut back, 0 bases at V and 8 bases at J, with 14 bases in the middle. CDR3 in amino acids: CASSQDLRSRDEQFF. DNA of the CDR3: TGTGCCAGCAGCCAAGATCTTCGGAGTAGGGATGAGCAGTTCTTC.

This clonotype was recorded many times. The chain employs TRBV3-1 and TRBJ2-2, with D unresolved. The V end lost 2 bases, the J end lost 6 bases, and 4 bases lay between the germline ends. Germline values: CDR1 LGHDT, CDR2 YNNKEL (reference sequence). CDR3 length: 12 residues. The CDR3 protein is CASSQRSGELFF. The CDR3 coding sequence is TGTGCCAGCAGCCAAAGGTCCGGGGAGCTGTTTTTT.

In its sample, this clonotype was seen many times. This chain uses TRBV3-1 with TRBJ2-3; D unclear. The CDR3 has 11 amino acids. Germline V gene sequence: CDR1 LGHDT, CDR2 YNNKEL (reference sequence). Trimming removed 1 base at V and 10 bases at J, with 6 bases between. CDR3 residues: CASSQGGSQYF. CDR3 bases: TGTGCCAGCAGCCAAGGTGGGTCGCAGTATTTT.

This clonotype came up a few times. The J gene is TRBJ2-7, the V gene TRBV4-2; 7 bases map to TRBD2. The CDR3 runs to 15 residues. V was pared by 6 bases and J by 6 bases, with 14 bases of the junction left unmatched. Germline V CDR1 and CDR2: LGHNA, YNFKEQ. The CDR3 spells CASRLTTSGMGEQYF. The DNA of the CDR3 is TGTGCCAGCAGACTCACTACGAGCGGGATGGGCGAGCAGTACTTC.

A few counts support this clonotype. J is TRBJ2-3 and V is TRBV30, with unresolved D. Trimming took 8 bases from V and 0 from J, leaving 12 bases between them. Germline CDR1 is GTSNPN and CDR2 is SVGIG (reference sequence). The CDR3 sequence is 13 residues long. CDR3 residues: CAGRGWSTDTQYF. The CDR3 DNA is TGTGCCGGCCGTGGGTGGAGCACAGATACGCAGTATTTT.

This clonotype was found many times. The chain links TRBV11-2 to TRBJ2-7; D assignment may be TRBD1 or TRBD2 (5 bases each). CDR1 SGHAT and CDR2 FQNNGV come from the germline V gene. CDR3 length: 13 amino acids. Trimming left V 3 bases short and J 3 bases short, with 9 bases between. The CDR3 nucleotides are TGTGCCAGCAGCTTTGGGGGTTTCTACGAGCAGTACTTC. Translated, it gives CASSFGGFYEQYF.

In nucleotides, the CDR3 is TGTGCCAGCAGCCAAGATAAAACCAGAAGCAATCAGCCCCAGCATTTT. This encodes CASSQDKTRSNQPQHF. The chain has TRBV4-2 and TRBJ1-5; D ambiguous. In germline, CDR1 is LGHNA, CDR2 YNFKEQ. V was clipped by 0 bases and J by 1 base, with 10 bases between them. The CDR3 loop spans 16 amino acids.

This clonotype came up many times. The rearrangement joins TRBV11-2 to TRBJ2-5; maybe TRBD2 (6 bases). Trimming cost V 6 bases and J 5 bases, with 19 bases left between them. Germline assignment: CDR1 SGHAT and CDR2 FQNNGV. The CDR3 extends over 15 amino acids. The CDR3 loop reads CASSPAPGSWETQYF. Written as DNA, the CDR3 is TGTGCCAGCAGTCCTGCCCCCGGGAGCTGGGAGACCCAGTACTTC.

This clonotype was seen at least ten times. This chain uses TRBV7-2 with TRBJ2-1; D is uncertain. The CDR3 totals 12 residues. Germline CDR1 and CDR2: SGHTA and FQGNSA. The V gene lost 11 bases and the J gene lost 0 bases, with 8 bases spanning the gap. The CDR3 reads CAASNSYNEQFF. The CDR3 coding sequence is TGTGCCGCCAGCAACTCCTACAATGAGCAGTTCTTC.

The V gene is TRBV14, the J gene TRBJ2-7; weak D call: TRBD2 (6 bases). V dropped 4 bases and J dropped 4 bases, with 20 bases sitting between them. The CDR3 spans 16 residues. Germline assignment: CDR1 SGHDN and CDR2 FVKESK. The CDR3 sequence is CASSPRGLSSGYEQYF. In DNA, the CDR3 is TGTGCCAGCAGCCCCCGGGGTCTCAGTAGCGGTTACGAGCAGTACTTC.

In its sample, this clonotype was seen many times. V usage is TRBV11-2 and J usage is TRBJ2-1; 10 nucleotides match TRBD2. The germline CDR1 and CDR2 sequences are SGHAT and FQNNGV. This CDR3 contains 16 residues. After removal of 5 bases from V and 2 bases from J, the junction contained 6 bases not matched to a gene. CDR3 residues: CASSHPLAGTYNEQFF. The DNA for the CDR3 is TGTGCCAGCAGCCACCCACTAGCGGGAACCTACAATGAGCAGTTCTTC.

V gene TRBV7-6 combines with J gene TRBJ1-4; perhaps TRBD1 as D (5 bases). The CDR3 runs 14 residues. The germline gives CDR1 SGHVS, CDR2 FNYEAQ. The V end lost 1 base, the J end lost 6 bases, and 9 bases lay between the germline ends. The chain's CDR3 is CASSLEAGDEKLFF. The CDR3 DNA follows: TGTGCCAGCAGCTTAGAGGCGGGGGATGAAAAACTGTTTTTT. The variable domain in full, with the rest retrieved from reference TRBV7-6 and TRBJ1-4, is GAGVSQSPRYKVTKRGQDVALRCDPISGHVSLYWYRQALGQGPEFLTYFNYEAQQDKSGLPNDRFSAERPEGSISTLTIQRTEQRDSAMYRCASSLEAGDEKLFFGSGTQLSVL.

This clonotype was seen many times. The rearrangement uses TRBV11-2 and TRBJ2-2; 10 positions match TRBD2. J was trimmed by 6 bases and V by 1 base; bases with no gene match: 2. Germline values: CDR1 SGHAT, CDR2 FQNNGV. The CDR3 is 15 amino acids. CDR3 nucleotide sequence: TGTGCCAGCAGCTTAGCCCTAGCGGGAGCCGGGGAGCTGTTTTTT. Its translation: CASSLALAGAGELFF.

This clonotype was detected only a few times. The chain carries TRBV13 and TRBJ1-1; TRBD1 agrees at 7 bases. V shed 3 bases and J 0 bases; nucleotides not matched to a gene: 4. The germline gives CDR1 PRHDT, CDR2 FYEKMQ (reference sequence). CDR3 length: 15 residues. CDR3 region: CASSFRGGLNTEAFF. CDR3 coding DNA: TGTGCCAGCAGCTTTCGAGGGGGCCTGAACACTGAAGCTTTCTTT.

Many counts were recorded for this clonotype. This chain joins TRBV18 and TRBJ1-2; D call uncertain. This CDR3 contains 14 residues. With 3 bases removed from V and 1 base from J, the gap between germline ends came to 9 bases. Per the germline V gene, CDR1 is KGHSH and CDR2 is LQKENI. CDR3 DNA sequence: TGTGCCAGCTCACCCCAGGAAAATAACTATGGCTACACCTTC. This encodes CASSPQENNYGYTF.

This clonotype occurred many times. The chain uses TRBV19 and TRBJ2-3, with D possibly being TRBD2 (5 bases). The CDR3 contains 14 residues. CDR1 and CDR2 from the germline V gene are LNHDA and SQIVND (reference sequence). The V and J ends lost 2 bases and 4 bases respectively, with 10 bases between them. CDR3: CASSISGYADTQYF. The CDR3 DNA reads TGTGCCAGTAGTATAAGCGGCTACGCAGATACGCAGTATTTT.